This T cell receptor beta chain was profiled in a study of blood T cell repertoires in COVID-19. Study-level background: The United States, Italy and Spain provided the acute and convalescent COVID-19 samples. The cDNA or gDNA used as material had been derived from T cells, B-cell-depleted T cells, or PBMCs.

Comment on this clone: Other DNA sequences in this specimen translate into the identical CDR3.

Repertoires were generated with immunoSEQ multiplex PCR, while TCRdb's copy carries only in-frame clones and drops some. In the table there are about 220,000 clones, over 65% of which are singletons. Allocation to cohorts depended on clinical history reported by the participants. The recovered donors of Cohort 3 showed two negative PCRs, clearance, or symptom resolution. The receptor was isolated from a woman aged 55-69 years who had recovered from COVID-19. The sample comprised PBMCs or T cells enriched from blood (not recorded which).

The CDR3 DNA is TGTGCCAGCAGTTTACAGGGGGGGTATGGCTACACCTTC. This translates into CASSLQGGYGYTF. V gene TRBV6-5 combines with J gene TRBJ1-2, with 8 positions matching TRBD1. J gave up 5 bases and V 4 bases, and 3 bases lay outside the gene matches. The CDR3 consists of 13 residues. From germline, CDR1 is MNHEY and CDR2 SVGAGI.